The rows below give T cell receptor beta chains drawn from one sample of a study of Ad26.COV2.S vaccination and SARS-CoV-2 variants. Profiling relied on immunoSEQ multiplex PCR, and the TCRdb table lists in-frame clones only, not all of them. Seen here are about 680,000 clones, around 90% observed once, and the top ten hold approximately 1.5%. Material: peripheral blood, obtained in a trial of Ad26.COV2.S vaccine versus placebo. The receptors derive from a person between 18 and 65 years old who received the Ad26.COV2.S COVID-19 vaccine or a placebo. CDR3s leave out the opening cysteine and the closing phenylalanine or tryptophan.

j_call: TRBJ2-3; v_call: TRBV25-1; cdr3_aa: ASSVARADTQY
j_call: TRBJ2-7; v_call: TRBV18; cdr3_aa: ASSPPFGAPRVEQY
j_call: TRBJ2-5; v_call: TRBV7-2; cdr3_aa: ASSTTSGRVYGETQY
j_call: TRBJ1-3; v_call: TRBV29-1; cdr3_aa: SVAIQSGTIY
j_call: TRBJ1-1; v_call: TRBV30; cdr3_aa: AWRLDTPFNTEAF
j_call: TRBJ1-2; v_call: TRBV5-4; cdr3_aa: ASSLEHVYYGYT
j_call: TRBJ2-1; v_call: TRBV28; cdr3_aa: ASRTTGNEQF
j_call: TRBJ1-4; v_call: TRBV11-2; cdr3_aa: ASSLDPAANEKLF
j_call: TRBJ2-6; v_call: TRBV7-9; cdr3_aa: ASSLARPFSDSGANVLT
j_call: TRBJ2-7; v_call: TRBV5-4; cdr3_aa: ASSLGTGSHEQY
j_call: TRBJ2-7; v_call: TRBV30; cdr3_aa: AWGRSDEQY
j_call: TRBJ2-2; v_call: TRBV10-3; cdr3_aa: AAQQGKVTGELF
j_call: TRBJ1-2; v_call: TRBV7-2; cdr3_aa: ASSLVGGGDVSYT
j_call: TRBJ2-7; v_call: TRBV7-9; cdr3_aa: ASSRSGGDEQY
j_call: TRBJ2-7; v_call: TRBV6-6; cdr3_aa: ASNGPYEQY
j_call: TRBJ1-5; v_call: TRBV6-5; cdr3_aa: ASIRVVGGNQPQH
j_call: TRBJ2-3; v_call: TRBV7-7; cdr3_aa: ASSRLAGGDTQY
j_call: TRBJ1-5; v_call: TRBV19; cdr3_aa: ASSTTGSQPQH
j_call: TRBJ1-2; v_call: TRBV5-4; cdr3_aa: ASSLLGSYGYT
j_call: TRBJ2-1; v_call: TRBV6-5; cdr3_aa: ASSTGTSGGNEQF
j_call: TRBJ2-7; v_call: TRBV27; cdr3_aa: ASSLYGQGTYEQY
j_call: TRBJ1-4; v_call: TRBV18; cdr3_aa: ASSPFDTSTNEKLF
j_call: TRBJ1-2; v_call: TRBV5-6; cdr3_aa: ASSLDQIGNT
j_call: TRBJ2-3; v_call: TRBV5-4; cdr3_aa: ASSSARDRAFGDTQY
j_call: TRBJ2-4; v_call: TRBV24-1; cdr3_aa: ATSAGDKNIQY
j_call: TRBJ2-1; v_call: TRBV7-2; cdr3_aa: ASSSTQPLSYNEQF
j_call: TRBJ2-2; v_call: TRBV5-8; cdr3_aa: ASSHTWGYETGELF
j_call: TRBJ2-7; v_call: TRBV9; cdr3_aa: ASSVESGPSYEQY
j_call: TRBJ2-3; v_call: TRBV6-1; cdr3_aa: ASSDVGVGTDTQY
j_call: TRBJ2-6; v_call: TRBV6-5; cdr3_aa: ASTFPGANVLT
j_call: TRBJ2-2; v_call: TRBV6-6; cdr3_aa: ASKLGGTGELF
j_call: TRBJ1-5; v_call: TRBV5-1; cdr3_aa: ASSSAYRDRGVCGNQPQH
j_call: TRBJ2-1; v_call: TRBV2; cdr3_aa: ASSEPLGAGGTFNEQF
j_call: TRBJ2-7; v_call: TRBV6-5; cdr3_aa: ASSSRRDRLYEQY
j_call: TRBJ2-5; v_call: TRBV29-1; cdr3_aa: SVDWDSEETQY
j_call: TRBJ2-1; v_call: TRBV16; cdr3_aa: ASSQSSGRTYNEQF
j_call: TRBJ1-5; v_call: TRBV3-1/TRBV3-2; cdr3_aa: ASSQFTGNQPQH
j_call: TRBJ2-5; v_call: TRBV6-2/TRBV6-3; cdr3_aa: ASSYSGDPAGWKTQY
j_call: TRBJ2-7; v_call: TRBV4-3; cdr3_aa: ASSQEQGGAAPEQY
j_call: TRBJ1-3; v_call: TRBV3-1/TRBV3-2; cdr3_aa: ASSQVRTDSGNTIY
j_call: TRBJ2-1; v_call: TRBV5-4; cdr3_aa: ASSLDLAGGTNEQF